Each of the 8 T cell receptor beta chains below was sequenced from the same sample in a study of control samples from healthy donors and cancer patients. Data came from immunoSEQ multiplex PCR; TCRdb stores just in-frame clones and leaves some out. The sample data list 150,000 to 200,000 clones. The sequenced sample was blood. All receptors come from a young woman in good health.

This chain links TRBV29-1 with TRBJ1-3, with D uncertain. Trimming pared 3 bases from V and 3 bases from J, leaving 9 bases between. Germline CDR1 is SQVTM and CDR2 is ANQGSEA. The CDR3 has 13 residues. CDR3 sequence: CSVERGSGNTIYF. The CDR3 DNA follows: TGCAGCGTTGAGCGGGGTAGTGGAAACACCATATATTTT. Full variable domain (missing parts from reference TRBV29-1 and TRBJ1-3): SAVISQKPSRDICQRGTSLTIQCQVDSQVTMMFWYRQQPGQSLTLIATANQGSEATYESGFVIDKFPISRPNLTFSTLTVSNMSPEDSSIYLCSVERGSGNTIYFGEGSWLTVV.

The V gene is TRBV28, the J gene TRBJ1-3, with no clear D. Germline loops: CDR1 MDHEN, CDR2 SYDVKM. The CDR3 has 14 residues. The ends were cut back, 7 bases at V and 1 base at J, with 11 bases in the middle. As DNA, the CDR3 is TGTGCCAGCACCCCGGAACAGTCTGGAAACACCATATATTTT. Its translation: CASTPEQSGNTIYF.

The CDR3 bases are TGTGCCAGCAGCTTAATTTCCTCAGAGAACACTGAAGCTTTCTTT. Translating it yields CASSLISSENTEAFF. The rearrangement links TRBV7-9 to TRBJ1-1; no firm D call. The germline CDR1 and CDR2 sequences are SEHNR and FQNEAQ (reference sequence). V shed 2 bases and J shed 1 base, with 11 bases lying between them. The CDR3 contains 15 residues.

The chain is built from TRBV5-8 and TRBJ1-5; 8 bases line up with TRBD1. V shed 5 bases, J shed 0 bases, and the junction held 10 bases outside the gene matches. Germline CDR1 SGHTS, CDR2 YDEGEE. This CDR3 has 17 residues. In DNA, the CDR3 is TGTGCCAGCAGTTTCGACAGGGGCCTTTATAGCAATCAGCCCCAGCATTTT. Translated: CASSFDRGLYSNQPQHF.

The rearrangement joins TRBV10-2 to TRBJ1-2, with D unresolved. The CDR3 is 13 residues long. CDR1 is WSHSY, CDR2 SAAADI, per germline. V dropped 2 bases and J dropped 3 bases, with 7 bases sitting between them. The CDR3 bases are TGCGCCAGCAGTGAGGTAAAGGACTATGGCTACACCTTC. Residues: CASSEVKDYGYTF.

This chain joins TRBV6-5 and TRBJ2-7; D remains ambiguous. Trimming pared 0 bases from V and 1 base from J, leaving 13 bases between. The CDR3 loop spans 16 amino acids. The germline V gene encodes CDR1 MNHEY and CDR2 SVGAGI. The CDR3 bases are TGTGCCAGCAGTTACTCGATCACCCGCTCATCCTACGAGCAGTACTTC. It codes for CASSYSITRSSYEQYF.

CDR3 bases: TGTGCCAGCAGCCAGGGACAGAACACGGTTGAAAAACTGTTTTTT. Translating it yields CASSQGQNTVEKLFF. The chain joins TRBV3-1 (or the pseudogene TRBV3-2) to TRBJ1-4, with 7 bases identical to TRBD1. The CDR3 contains 15 residues. V shed 3 bases, J shed 7 bases, and the junction held 8 bases outside the gene matches. Germline CDR1 LGHDT, CDR2 YNNKEL (reference sequence).

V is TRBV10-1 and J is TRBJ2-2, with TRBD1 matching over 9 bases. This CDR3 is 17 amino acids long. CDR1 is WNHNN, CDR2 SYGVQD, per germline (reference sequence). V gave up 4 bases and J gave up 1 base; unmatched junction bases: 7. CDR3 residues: CASSVAPGQGNTGELFF. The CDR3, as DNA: TGCGCCAGCAGTGTTGCCCCGGGACAGGGGAACACCGGGGAGCTGTTTTTT.